These T cell receptor beta chains were read from a single sample in a study of T cells in Graves' hyperthyroidism and ophthalmopathy. Each CDR3 protein gets one entry after TCRdb re-called the multiplex PCR reads with MiXCR. The sample contains some 180,000 distinct CDR3 sequences, less than 20% of which appear only once. The specimen sequenced was blood. These receptors were collected from a woman between 45 and 65 years old with Graves' hyperthyroidism. Each CDR3 is given with its conserved first and last residue. D genes are given only for firm matches. Rows may omit the clone size; those that give it use once, few, many or a size class.

d_call | j_call | v_call | clone_size | cdr3_nt | cdr3_aa
TRBD2 | TRBJ2-3 | TRBV20-1 | few | TGCAGTGCTAGACGGACCGGGACTAGCGGGACCACAGATACGCAGTATTTT | CSARRTGTSGTTDTQYF
TRBD1 | TRBJ1-5 | TRBV4-1 | . | TGCGCCAGCAGCCAATTGGTAAGGGACAGGGATCAGCCCCAGCATTTT | CASSQLVRDRDQPQHF
. | TRBJ2-6 | TRBV27 | few | TGTGCCAGCAGTCCCAGGGGCAGGGGAAGCTCTGGGGCCAACGTCCTGACTTTC | CASSPRGRGSSGANVLTF
. | TRBJ1-1 | TRBV11-2 | many | TGTGCCAGCAGCCCCTCCGGCTGGGGTCAGGTCAACACTGAAGCTTTCTTT | CASSPSGWGQVNTEAFF
. | TRBJ2-5 | TRBV2 | many | TGTGCCAGCAGTGAAGCGGTCCAAGAGACCCAGTACTTC | CASSEAVQETQYF
. | TRBJ2-1 | TRBV7-8 | many | TGTGCCAGCAGCCAGGACTCCGAGGCTGAGCAGTTCTTC | CASSQDSEAEQFF
. | TRBJ1-1 | TRBV20-1 | . | TGCAGTGCTAGAGATGAGCCGGAGTCTGAAGCTTTCTTT | CSARDEPESEAFF
TRBD1 | TRBJ1-1 | TRBV4-1 | many | TGCGCCAGCAGCCGGCCGGGACAGGGCGCCACTGAAGCTTTCTTT | CASSRPGQGATEAFF
. | TRBJ1-1 | TRBV6-2/TRBV6-3 | few | TGTGCCAGCAGTTTGAGGAGTTTTAACACTGAAGCTTTCTTT | CASSLRSFNTEAFF
. | TRBJ1-5 | TRBV28 | . | TGTGCCAGCAGCCGTGGGGGGCCGTCTAATCAGCCCCAGCATTTT | CASSRGGPSNQPQHF
. | TRBJ1-5 | TRBV19 | few | TGTGCCAGTACCTCCATTCGAGGAAGGGTTTCTCAGCCCCAGCATTTT | CASTSIRGRVSQPQHF
TRBD1 | TRBJ1-1 | TRBV15 | . | TGTGCCACCAGCAGAGAGGGGACAGGGGGCTTGAGGACTGAAGCTTTCTTT | CATSREGTGGLRTEAFF
TRBD1 | TRBJ2-5 | TRBV12-3/TRBV12-4 | few | TGTGCCGGCAGTTCCTCTGGCAGGGGGAGGACCCAGTACTTC | CAGSSSGRGRTQYF
TRBD1 | TRBJ1-1 | TRBV9 | many | TGTGCCAGCAGCACCCCCAGCCGGGACAGCATGAACACTGAAGCTTTCTTT | CASSTPSRDSMNTEAFF
. | TRBJ1-2 | TRBV24-1 | . | TGTGCCACCAGTGACACTAGGAACTATGGCTACACCTTC | CATSDTRNYGYTF
. | TRBJ1-2 | TRBV2 | many | TGTGCCAGCAGTGAAGAAGGGGGGGGGGGCGCCTATGGCTACACCTTC | CASSEEGGGGAYGYTF
TRBD2 | TRBJ2-1 | TRBV5-1 | many | TGCGCCAGCAGCTCCAACCCCACTGGCGGGGGTTACAATGAGCAGTTCTTC | CASSSNPTGGGYNEQFF
TRBD2 | TRBJ2-3 | TRBV24-1 | many | TGTGCCACCAGTGACCCAGGGACTAGCGGGAGTAATACAGATACGCAGTATTTT | CATSDPGTSGSNTDTQYF
TRBD2 | TRBJ2-7 | TRBV29-1 | . | TGCAGCGTTTCCTACCTAGCGGGAGTTGAGCAGTACTTC | CSVSYLAGVEQYF
. | TRBJ2-3 | TRBV5-1 | . | TGCGCCAGCAGCCCCGGAAGGTTTGGGTCAGATACGCAGTATTTT | CASSPGRFGSDTQYF
. | TRBJ1-2 | TRBV29-1 | many | TGCAGCGTTTACGACAGCTTCTATGGCTACACCTTC | CSVYDSFYGYTF
. | TRBJ1-5 | TRBV18 | many | TGTGCCAGCTCACTGGAGAAGGGATCTCAGCCCCAGCATTTT | CASSLEKGSQPQHF
. | TRBJ2-1 | TRBV28 | few | TGTGCCAGCAGTCCCCGGGACCCGGTTAGCAATGAGCAGTTCTTC | CASSPRDPVSNEQFF
TRBD2 | TRBJ2-1 | TRBV27 | many | TGTGCCAGCAGCCTTAGCGGGAGGGTCGTTTCCTACAATGAGCAGTTCTTC | CASSLSGRVVSYNEQFF
. | TRBJ2-4 | TRBV20-1 | . | TGCAGTGCTAGCCACCCCCCGAACATTCAGTACTTC | CSASHPPNIQYF
. | TRBJ1-2 | TRBV27 | many | TGTGCCAGCAGTTGGGGGACGGGCTATGGCTACACCTTC | CASSWGTGYGYTF
TRBD1 | TRBJ2-3 | TRBV19 | many | TGTGCCAGTAGGACGACAGGGGCTACGGCAGATACGCAGTATTTT | CASRTTGATADTQYF
TRBD2 | TRBJ2-5 | TRBV7-9 | many | TGTGCCAGCAGACCGAGCGGGAGTTATTGGGAGACCCAGTACTTC | CASRPSGSYWETQYF
TRBD2 | TRBJ2-1 | TRBV20-1 | few | TGCAGTGCTAGGCGGGAGTCCCTCAATGAGCAGTTCTTC | CSARRESLNEQFF
. | TRBJ1-5 | TRBV28 | many | TGTGCCAGCAGTTCGACAGGCCTCAATCAGCCCCAGCATTTT | CASSSTGLNQPQHF
. | TRBJ2-1 | TRBV27 | many | TGTGCCAGCAGTTTATATGCCGGGTTCAGCTACAATGAGCAGTTCTTC | CASSLYAGFSYNEQFF
. | TRBJ2-7 | TRBV12-3/TRBV12-4 | few | TGTGCCAGCTCCGGACGCGAGCAGTACTTC | CASSGREQYF
TRBD2 | TRBJ2-7 | TRBV6-1 | many | TGTGCCCCCTCTCTAATAGCGGGAAAGAACTACGAGCAGTACTTC | CAPSLIAGKNYEQYF
TRBD2 | TRBJ2-1 | TRBV6-1 | many | TGTGCCAGCAGTTACAGGGCTACAGCGGGAGGTTGGGGCAATGAGCAGTTCTTC | CASSYRATAGGWGNEQFF
. | TRBJ2-3 | TRBV20-1 | many | TGCAGTGCTAGAGATCGGGGCGGGTGGAAGGATACGCAGTATTTT | CSARDRGGWKDTQYF
TRBD1 | TRBJ1-5 | TRBV5-6 | few | TGTGCCAGCAGCCTCACACAGGGGCCACGACCTAATTATCAGCCCCAGCATTTT | CASSLTQGPRPNYQPQHF
. | TRBJ2-7 | TRBV29-1 | few | TGCAGCGTCCGGACAGGGAGGGTAGGCGAGCAGTACTTC | CSVRTGRVGEQYF
. | TRBJ2-2 | TRBV20-1 | many | TGCAGTGCGCCAGAATTCACCGGGGAGCTGTTTTTT | CSAPEFTGELFF
. | TRBJ2-7 | TRBV2 | many | TGTGCCAGCAGTGATCAGGGAGTGGACGAGCAGTACTTC | CASSDQGVDEQYF
. | TRBJ1-2 | TRBV11-3 | many | TGTGCCAGCAGCCCTAGCGAAGTAGACTACACCTTC | CASSPSEVDYTF
. | TRBJ2-5 | TRBV7-2 | many | TGTGCCAGCAGCTTACACCGGGCAGGTCCTGAGGGGACCCAGTACTTC | CASSLHRAGPEGTQYF
. | TRBJ2-7 | TRBV28 | many | TGTGCCAGCAGTTTAGCTCGGAAAGCTGGTCACGAGCAGTACTTC | CASSLARKAGHEQYF
TRBD2 | TRBJ2-7 | TRBV7-2 | many | TGTGCCAGCAGCACACGAGGACTAGCGGGAGGGTTCGACGAGCAGTACTTC | CASSTRGLAGGFDEQYF
TRBD2 | TRBJ2-7 | TRBV11-2 | many | TGTGCCAGCAGCTTAGTAGCGGGAGCCTACTACGAGCAGTACTTC | CASSLVAGAYYEQYF
TRBD2 | TRBJ2-1 | TRBV27 | many | TGTGCCAGCAGTCTAGGACTAGCTAGCAATGAGCAGTTCTTC | CASSLGLASNEQFF
TRBD2 | TRBJ2-5 | TRBV9 | many | TGTGCCAGCAGCTTGAGGACTAGCGGTGAGACCCAGTACTTC | CASSLRTSGETQYF
TRBD1 | TRBJ2-5 | TRBV11-1 | many | TGTGCCAGCAGCCCTTTCGACAGGGAAGAGACCCAGTACTTC | CASSPFDREETQYF
TRBD1 | TRBJ1-3 | TRBV7-6 | . | TGTGCCAGCAGCTTGGGGACAGGGATGGGAAACACCATATATTTT | CASSLGTGMGNTIYF
. | TRBJ1-1 | TRBV2 | many | TGTGCCAGCGTACCGGGACAAAACACTGAAGCTTTCTTT | CASVPGQNTEAFF
TRBD2 | TRBJ2-7 | TRBV2 | . | TGTGCCAGCAGTGAGAGACTAGCGGGAGGGCTACACGAGCAGTACTTC | CASSERLAGGLHEQYF